This T cell receptor beta chain was captured in a study of cytomegalovirus exposure and HLA in healthy donors. Study summary: Sequencing of some 190 million T cells in an earlier analysis found around 110 million unique TCR beta sequences. Genotyping of some 390 donors showed that about 84% belonged to the Caucasian-associated ancestry cluster.

With respect to this clone: The antigen is unknown.

A multiplex PCR was run with 60 Vbeta primers and 13 Jbeta primers. Sequencing used immunoSEQ multiplex PCR; TCRdb keeps in-frame clones, though not all of them. Among fewer than 80,000 clones listed, 74% were seen once. The study, taken as a whole, reports: HLA restriction was apparent for most CMV-associated TCR beta chains in a later analysis.

Germline CDR1 WSHSY, CDR2 SAAADI. This CDR3 comprises 14 residues. Trimming removed 5 bases from V and 0 bases from J, with 10 bases in between. The sequenced sample consisted of PBMCs. The chain combines TRBV10-2 with TRBJ1-2; D is ambiguous. The clonotype comes from a woman between 55 and 75 years old in good health and CMV-seropositive. The CDR3 region has the DNA TGCGCCAGCAGTAGCGAGAAGTCTAACTATGGCTACACCTTC. Residues: CASSSEKSNYGYTF.